The entry below gives a single T cell receptor beta chain sequence along with its context. This clone was seen at least ten times. Its antigen remains undetermined. No base qualities exist here, and no much larger clone lies one base off it. The Qiagen DNeasy kit was used to extract genomic DNA from unsorted PBMCs and from the negatively selected CD4+ and CD8+ fractions. Amplification of TCR beta CDR3 regions was done by immunoSEQ multiplex PCR with primers that anneal to V and J segments. A synthetic immune receptor repertoire was used to minimize amplification bias, and remaining bias was computationally removed after sequencing. On the study's bioinformatics: Custom Python scripts were used to quantify repertoire diversity as the Shannon entropy index. Unsorted, CD4+ and CD8+ repertoires were examined separately, except in combined analyses, for which CD4+ and CD8+ sequences were merged in silico. A clone was considered expanded if an increase in frequency of at least 2-fold after treatment relative to C1D1 was found, and a pseudocount of 0.5 was applied to clones undetected at baseline. Singleton clones were defined as clones with 0 or 1 copy at C1D1, and non-singleton clones were defined as clones with 2 or more copies. Clones expanded in unsorted samples were annotated as CD4+, CD8+ or unknown by matching protein sequences in sorted samples from the same patient. Diversity changes from C1D1 to C4D1 were tested in paired samples using Wilcoxon tests. Sourced from immuneACCESS, this table was stored by TCRdb with only in-frame sequences that have V and J called. A share of the clones is absent; for the studies checked, an unresolved V gene accounts for under half, and the remainder has no known explanation. That table is the source of V, J and clone size, and D and trimming were worked out from the DNA. For this sample the table gives about 41,000 clones, of which about 70% were detected only once. The ten top clones hold 20% to 25% of the sample.

According to the study, the label for this sample's time point signals: cycle 1 day 1 (C1D1), immediately before nivolumab initiation. Every trial patient had relapsed after autologous stem cell transplantation, and cohorts A, B and C differed in prior brentuximab vedotin exposure. The trial cohort was composed of about 54 patients with relapsed/refractory classical Hodgkin lymphoma, for whom complete response, partial response or progressive disease was recorded as best overall response. Trial patients were treated with single-agent nivolumab in the multi-cohort phase II CheckMate 205 trial. Best overall response was determined by an independent review committee according to the 2007 International Working Group response criteria. Trial PBMCs were collected just before the start of nivolumab (C1D1) and during therapy at cycle 2 day 1 and cycle 4 day 1. Peripheral blood was collected in 8 mL Vacutainer Cell Preparation Tubes, from which PBMCs were isolated by centrifugation and then cryopreserved.

This sample stems from a study of PD-1 blockade in classical Hodgkin lymphoma (dated by TCRdb to the early 2020s). Turning to the overall study: Nivolumab dosing was 3 mg/kg intravenously every 2 weeks, continuing until either disease progression or unacceptable toxicity. To define a peripheral blood immune signature of response to PD-1 blockade in classical Hodgkin lymphoma, the study combined TCR beta sequencing with CyTOF. What the work shows at the level of the full study, not this receptor alone: The study covered only a single clinical trial cohort, and the causes of the repertoire differences, possibly disease activity or prior therapy, were still not defined. Trial patients with a complete response had baseline diversity similar to that of newly diagnosed patients, while partial responders and progressors had significantly lower diversity. CD4+ but not CD8+ TCR diversity rose significantly by C4D1 (p=0.0027 vs p=0.16), most apparent in complete responders (p=0.02). Newly diagnosed patients were reported to have lower baseline TCR diversity than healthy donors, and relapsed/refractory patients were reported to have lower baseline TCR diversity still. Lower diversity was seen in patients whose nivolumab began less than 1 year after ASCT, and these patients were left out of later analyses so that immune reconstitution would not confound the results.

From its cysteine to its phenylalanine, the CDR3 spans 12 amino acids. CDR3 DNA only is kept here, 36 bases in frame from base 1. CDR1 and CDR2 (MNHNY, SVGAGI) derive from the germline V gene (reference sequence). The germline V end is reduced by 9 bases and the J end by 11 bases; junction bases left unmatched: 10. The sequence was collected from a human donor with classical Hodgkin lymphoma. The specimen was peripheral blood mononuclear cells (PBMCs), collected at baseline. In this chain, TRBV6-6 is recombined with TRBJ1-5; 7 junctional bases match TRBD1. The CDR3 corresponds to CASTGTAKSQHF. The DNA is TGTGCCAGTACTGGGACAGCCAAATCCCAGCATTTT.